These 3 T cell receptor beta chains came from one sample sequenced in a study of cytomegalovirus exposure and HLA in healthy donors. The study ran its PCR with 60 Vbeta and 13 Jbeta primers. The repertoire was sequenced with immunoSEQ multiplex PCR; TCRdb's copy has only in-frame clones and lacks some. The sample consists of roughly 120,000 clones, approximately 78% of them appearing once. Input material: PBMCs. These receptors originate from a woman aged 25-40 years in good health and CMV-seronegative.

This clone was recorded only once. The chain has TRBV5-4 and TRBJ2-7; 11 bases align to TRBD2. Looked up from germline, CDR1 is SGHNT and CDR2 is YYREEE (reference sequence). With V trimmed by 0 bases and J by 5 bases, 1 base remained unmatched. The CDR3 consists of 14 residues. The CDR3 DNA reads as TGTGCCAGCAGCTTGGAGGGACTAGCGGACGAGCAGTACTTC. Translated: CASSLEGLADEQYF. The whole variable domain, remainder taken from reference TRBV5-4 and TRBJ2-7, is ETGVTQSPTHLIKTRGQQVTLRCSSQSGHNTVSWYQQALGQGPQFIFQYYREEENGRGNFPPRFSGLQFPNYSSELNVNALELDDSALYLCASSLEGLADEQYFGPGTRLTVT.

The V gene is TRBV10-3, the J gene TRBJ2-7, with 9 bases lining up with TRBD1. The V segment lost 3 bases and the J segment 4 bases; nucleotides outside the gene matches: 7. The CDR3 has 15 amino acids. CDR1 ENHRY and CDR2 SYGVKD come from the germline V gene. The CDR3 loop reads CAISDNRGRGYEQYF. The CDR3 nucleotides are TGTGCCATCAGTGATAACAGGGGGCGCGGATACGAGCAGTACTTC.

This clone came up once. V and J are TRBV28 and TRBJ1-1, with 7 nucleotides matching TRBD1. In germline, CDR1 is MDHEN, CDR2 SYDVKM. V gave up 6 bases and J gave up 3 bases; unmatched junction bases: 10. The CDR3 runs 15 residues. This chain's CDR3 is CASRSSQGSYTEAFF. DNA for the CDR3: TGTGCCAGCAGATCTTCACAGGGGAGTTACACTGAAGCTTTCTTT.